A selection of T cell receptor beta chains follows, all from one sample in a study of patients and donors after allogeneic stem cell transplantation. TCRdb reprocessed the RT-PCR reads with MiXCR, giving one entry per CDR3 protein. The repertoire holds some 960,000 distinct CDR3 sequences, about a sixth seen once, with 6% in the top ten. Sequenced: blood, either unsorted or a sorted T cell fraction (not recorded which). The receptors come from a human donor who was either an allogeneic HSCT recipient or a stem cell or donor lymphocyte infusion donor (not recorded which). It is not recorded whose cells these are; they may come from a transplant donor. Both conserved end residues are part of each CDR3. The D gene is left open where the match is weak.

d_gene,v_gene,j_gene,CDR3aa
TRBD1,TRBV27,TRBJ1-3,CASMSRTGAAAESGNTIYF
TRBD1,TRBV20-1,TRBJ1-6,CSARQGEDSPLHF
TRBD2,TRBV20-1,TRBJ2-4,CSAMFRGRNIQYF
TRBD1,TRBV7-9,TRBJ1-5,CASTPGQGSNQPQHF
TRBD2,TRBV20-1,TRBJ2-7,CSATAGTSPYEQYF
-,TRBV12-3/TRBV12-4,TRBJ1-5,CASSPVKGGQPQHF
-,TRBV4-3,TRBJ2-3,CASSTRLVPTDTQYF
TRBD2,TRBV4-1,TRBJ2-7,CASSQDLPAGGRYEQYF
-,TRBV12-3/TRBV12-4,TRBJ1-1,CASSLVISENTEAFF
-,TRBV29-1,TRBJ2-7,CSVEGAMAGKAYEQYF
TRBD1,TRBV10-3,TRBJ1-3,CAISDLDRAAGNTIYF
-,TRBV7-3,TRBJ2-3,CASSPTRTDTQYF
-,TRBV5-1,TRBJ2-3,CASGPSSTDTQYF
TRBD1,TRBV7-2,TRBJ1-2,CASSLGQGPNYGYTF
-,TRBV5-1,TRBJ2-5,CATKPAGGRETQYF
TRBD1,TRBV10-3,TRBJ2-1,CAISDRDRGAYNEQFF
TRBD1,TRBV7-6,TRBJ1-3,CASSSWGQVGNTIYF
-,TRBV12-3/TRBV12-4,TRBJ1-5,CASSLLASNQPQHF
-,TRBV15,TRBJ2-2,CATSRDTGQLITGELFF
TRBD2,TRBV14,TRBJ2-5,CASSQRTSEVETQYF
-,TRBV5-6,TRBJ2-7,CASSLAQEYEQYF
TRBD2,TRBV7-2,TRBJ2-1,CASSLAGLANEQFF
-,TRBV12-3/TRBV12-4,TRBJ2-2,CASHGTAWDTGELFF
-,TRBV7-9,TRBJ1-2,CASSLEGTTNYGYTF
-,TRBV25-1,TRBJ2-5,CASRTPGPTETQYF
-,TRBV7-9,TRBJ2-7,CASSVDTSSYEQYF
-,TRBV27,TRBJ2-1,CASSLGLGTFLSYNEQFF
-,TRBV28,TRBJ2-5,CASSVPREGVETQYF
-,TRBV7-8,TRBJ1-3,CASSPVTRQTLAGNTIYF
TRBD2,TRBV12-3/TRBV12-4,TRBJ2-1,CASGGTSGPLGQFF
-,TRBV23-1,TRBJ2-1,CASSRGWRLRDNEQFF
TRBD1,TRBV20-1,TRBJ1-6,CSVRGPQSPLHF
-,TRBV2,TRBJ2-7,CASSEQGSSYEQYF
TRBD1,TRBV29-1,TRBJ2-1,CSVPGTGGAGEQFF
TRBD1,TRBV29-1,TRBJ1-1,CSVARQGAWFPEAFF
-,TRBV12-3/TRBV12-4,TRBJ2-3,CASSSQSSTDTQYF
-,TRBV20-1,TRBJ1-1,CSASRAGTEAFF
-,TRBV7-2,TRBJ1-2,CASSIQQNLPGYTF
-,TRBV14,TRBJ1-1,CASSQDIGALNTEAFF
-,TRBV3-1,TRBJ2-7,CASSQDLREDEQYF
-,TRBV11-2,TRBJ2-5,CASIAGWAQQETQYF
-,TRBV7-9,TRBJ2-7,CASSLEYRTYEQYF
-,TRBV7-9,TRBJ2-7,CASSRDGGSYEQYF
TRBD1,TRBV6-5,TRBJ2-7,CASSWGQLTYEQYF
-,TRBV12-3/TRBV12-4,TRBJ2-3,CASSFGLTDTQYF
-,TRBV29-1,TRBJ1-2,CSVEDQGVGYTF
-,TRBV4-3,TRBJ2-5,CASSRQKEETQYF
TRBD2,TRBV4-1,TRBJ2-1,CASSRTSGPSSYNEQFF
-,TRBV9,TRBJ1-2,CASSVDSTNYGYTF
TRBD2,TRBV12-3/TRBV12-4,TRBJ2-3,CASSPTLAGGRDTQYF
-,TRBV29-1,TRBJ1-1,CSVAQGNTEAFF
-,TRBV3-1,TRBJ2-7,CASSQNPGGGDEQYF
-,TRBV6-1,TRBJ1-1,CASSDGQKNTEAFF
-,TRBV4-1,TRBJ2-1,CASSHNLQGEVQFF
-,TRBV6-2/TRBV6-3,TRBJ2-7,CASSYVGGEQYF
TRBD1,TRBV20-1,TRBJ2-7,CSARVPGQGNEQYF
-,TRBV9,TRBJ1-4,CASSAASGRQPGEKLFF
-,TRBV5-5,TRBJ2-1,CASSLAPAPSSYNEQFF
-,TRBV12-3/TRBV12-4,TRBJ2-7,CATPTESSYEQYF
TRBD2,TRBV15,TRBJ2-2,CATSNPAGGITGELFF